Following are 27 T cell receptor beta chains from one sample sequenced in a study of human T cells and chemical hapten exposure. Each CDR3 protein is one row after TCRdb ran MiXCR on the RACE reads. Of over 130,000 distinct CDR3 sequences in the sample, roughly 12% are singletons; the top ten hold roughly 1.4%. Time point: patch test 2, 6 weeks after DPC sensitization. As for treatment: therapeutic diphenylcyclopropenone sensitization with weekly scalp DPC. Specimen: whole blood, collected in connection with sensitization to the hapten diphenylcyclopropenone (DPC). The source of these receptors is a woman in her fifties or sixties with alopecia areata. Some clones in this sample may be carry-over from other donors' samples.

J is TRBJ1-5 and V is TRBV27, with 11 bases matching TRBD1. The J segment lost 4 bases and the V segment lost 3 bases, leaving 5 bases of the junction unmatched. The CDR3 spans 16 residues. Per germline, CDR1 MNHEY and CDR2 SMNVEV (reference sequence). The CDR3 reads CASSLSGQGDNQPQHF. CDR3 DNA: TGTGCCAGCAGTTTGTCGGGACAGGGGGATAATCAGCCCCAGCATTTT.

This clonotype was seen ten or more times. The rearrangement links TRBV19 to TRBJ2-2, with 9 positions matching TRBD2. The germline gives CDR1 LNHDA, CDR2 SQIVND (reference sequence). There are 16 residues in the CDR3. V was clipped by 7 bases and J by 5 bases; unmatched bases: 11. The CDR3 protein is CASTLGGRAVTGELFF. DNA of the CDR3: TGTGCCAGTACCCTTGGCGGGAGGGCCGTTACCGGGGAGCTGTTTTTT.

The chain joins TRBV11-1 to TRBJ2-2, with D hard to call. Per the germline V gene, CDR1 is SGHAT and CDR2 is FQDESV (reference sequence). This CDR3 contains 13 residues. Trimming removed 5 bases from V and 5 bases from J, with 9 bases in between. CDR3 sequence (DNA): TGTGCCAGCAGCAACGGCCCTACCGGGGAGCTGTTTTTT. It is translated as CASSNGPTGELFF.

This clonotype was counted a few times. DNA for the CDR3: TGTGCCAGCAGCGTAAAAGAGGGGTCCTACAATGAGCAGTTCTTC. Translating gives CASSVKEGSYNEQFF. V gene TRBV7-2 combines with J gene TRBJ2-1; D possibly matches TRBD1 or TRBD2 (5 bases each). The CDR3 covers 15 residues. The V end lost 5 bases, the J end lost 1 base, and 12 bases lay between the germline ends. Germline V lookup: CDR1 SGHTA, CDR2 FQGNSA.

In its sample, this clonotype was seen many times. V usage is TRBV18 and J usage is TRBJ2-1, with TRBD2 matching 8 bases. This CDR3 has 16 amino acids. The V gene end was trimmed by 6 bases and the J gene end by 9 bases; junction bases not matched to a gene: 16. Germline-derived CDR1 and CDR2 are KGHSH and LQKENI. The CDR3 bases are TGTGCCAGCTCGCAGTCAGCGGGACTAGAACGCGGTGAGCAGTTCTTC. The encoded protein is CASSQSAGLERGEQFF.

This clonotype was found a few times. The chain has TRBV5-1 and TRBJ2-5; tentatively, D is TRBD2 (5 bases). Trimming stripped 4 bases from V and 5 bases from J, with 18 bases between. The germline V gene encodes CDR1 SGHRS and CDR2 YFSETQ. The CDR3 contains 15 residues. CDR3 amino acids: CASSVAGEIWETQYF. As DNA, the CDR3 is TGCGCCAGCAGCGTTGCGGGTGAGATCTGGGAGACCCAGTACTTC. Full variable domain (outside the CDR3, taken from reference TRBV5-1 and TRBJ2-5): KAGVTQTPRYLIKTRGQQVTLSCSPISGHRSVSWYQQTPGQGLQFLFEYFSETQRNKGNFPGRFSGRQFSNSRSEMNVSTLELGDSALYLCASSVAGEIWETQYFGPGTRLLVL.

This clonotype was picked up a small number of times. V gene TRBV12-3 or TRBV12-4 combines with J gene TRBJ1-1; no firm D call. The CDR3 has 15 amino acids. Deletions cut 6 bases from V and 6 bases from J, with 20 bases between. CDR3 sequence reads: CASSALEVTGAEAFF. The CDR3, as DNA: TGTGCCAGCAGCGCCCTAGAGGTCACCGGGGCTGAAGCTTTCTTT.

This rearrangement joins TRBV28 to TRBJ2-2; 12 bases match TRBD2. From germline, CDR1 is MDHEN and CDR2 SYDVKM. This CDR3 has 17 residues. J lost 1 base, V lost 6 bases, and 6 bases had no gene match. CDR3 DNA: TGTGCCAGCAGGACGGTACTAGCGGGAGGGAACACCGGGGAGCTGTTTTTT. It encodes CASRTVLAGGNTGELFF.

V usage is TRBV7-9 and J usage is TRBJ1-1; D is perhaps TRBD1 (5 bases). The CDR3 sequence is 16 residues long. CDR1 and CDR2 (germline): SEHNR, FQNEAQ (reference sequence). The V end lost 2 bases, the J end lost 3 bases, and 16 bases lay between the germline ends. The CDR3 protein is CASSLPPQGLYTEAFF. For the CDR3, the DNA is TGTGCCAGCAGCTTACCCCCCCAGGGCCTATACACTGAAGCTTTCTTT.

This clonotype was counted between two and nine times. The chain couples TRBV21-1 to TRBJ2-1; the DNA was not used to check the table's D call, TRBD2. TRBV21-1 is a pseudogene. The CDR3 runs to 19 residues. In DNA, the CDR3 is TGTGCCAGCAGCAAAGAGGACCCCAAGGGACTAGCCTTTGACAATGAGCAGTTCTTC. Amino acid sequence: CASSKEDPKGLAFDNEQFF.

This clonotype was seen more than once but under ten times. The rearrangement links TRBV15 to TRBJ2-7; D remains ambiguous. The CDR3 has 14 amino acids. Germline V gene sequence: CDR1 LNHNV, CDR2 YYDKDF (reference sequence). The V and J ends lost 0 bases and 2 bases respectively, with 8 bases between them. DNA for the CDR3: TGTGCCACCAGCAGAGATAGTTGGGCCTACGAGCAGTACTTC. This sequence encodes CATSRDSWAYEQYF.

This clonotype came up many times. The V gene is TRBV6-5, the J gene TRBJ2-5, with a weak D call TRBD1 (6 bases). Trimming removed 4 bases from V and 7 bases from J, with 13 bases in between. This CDR3 is 13 amino acids long. Looked up from germline, CDR1 is MNHEY and CDR2 is SVGAGI. The CDR3 protein is CASSSINRATQYF. The CDR3 DNA sequence: TGTGCCAGCAGTTCTATAAACAGGGCGACCCAGTACTTC.

V gene TRBV5-1 combines with J gene TRBJ2-5, with D possibly matching TRBD2 (6 bases). The CDR3 is 15 residues long. Germline CDR1 reads SGHRS; CDR2 reads YFSETQ. V was shortened by 2 bases and J by 1 base, with 12 bases between the two germline ends. CDR3 protein: CASSLRGLPQETQYF. The DNA for the CDR3 is TGCGCCAGCAGCTTACGGGGACTTCCCCAAGAGACCCAGTACTTC.

The table lists this clonotype with many counts. The genes are TRBV19 and TRBJ1-5, with no clear D. Germline CDR1 and CDR2: LNHDA and SQIVND (reference sequence). V was pared by 5 bases and J by 0 bases, with 17 bases between. The CDR3 loop spans 17 amino acids. The CDR3 coding sequence is TGTGCCAGTAGTTCATTACAGCGGGGTCCTAGCAATCAGCCCCAGCATTTT. This translates into CASSSLQRGPSNQPQHF.

The J gene is TRBJ2-3, the V gene TRBV7-9; 8 bases match TRBD2. V trimming: 5 bases; J trimming: 6 bases; junction bases outside the gene matches: 10. This CDR3 is 15 amino acids long. CDR1 is SEHNR and CDR2 is FQNEAQ in the germline V gene (reference sequence). The CDR3 loop reads CASSRVSAGEDTQYF. CDR3 bases: TGTGCCAGCAGCCGGGTCTCAGCGGGAGAGGATACGCAGTATTTT.

The table lists this clonotype with a few counts. This sequence joins TRBV20-1 and TRBJ1-1, with unresolved D. Germline-derived CDR1 and CDR2 are DFQATT and SNEGSKA (reference sequence). Trimming left V 0 bases short and J 3 bases short, with 14 bases between. CDR3 size: 15 residues. This chain's CDR3 is CSAREPGRTDTEAFF. CDR3 bases: TGCAGTGCTAGAGAGCCTGGCCGGACGGACACTGAAGCTTTCTTT.

This clonotype was seen a few times. This chain connects TRBV7-3 to TRBJ1-2, with 8 positions matching TRBD1. The CDR3 is 13 amino acids. V lost 3 bases and J lost 6; bases outside the gene matches: 3. Per germline, CDR1 SGHTA and CDR2 FQGTGA. The CDR3 spells CASSFGQGDGYTF. The CDR3 DNA follows: TGTGCCAGCAGCTTCGGACAGGGCGATGGCTACACCTTC.

The genes are TRBV4-3 and TRBJ2-3; D is unresolved. CDR3 length: 15 residues. The germline CDR1 and CDR2 sequences are LGHNA and YSLEER. V lost 2 bases and J lost 0, with 9 bases in between. CDR3 in DNA: TGCGCCAGCAGCCAATCTGGGCAGAGCACAGATACGCAGTATTTT. This gives the protein CASSQSGQSTDTQYF.

The chain combines TRBV12-3 or TRBV12-4 with TRBJ2-1, with D possibly being TRBD1 or TRBD2 (6 bases each). V was pared by 5 bases and J by 7 bases, with 15 bases between. The CDR3 spans 14 residues. CDR3 sequence: CASSPRGQSNEQFF. In nucleotides, the CDR3 is TGTGCCAGCAGTCCCCGGGGGCAGTCAAATGAGCAGTTCTTC.

This clonotype was seen a few times. V and J are TRBV29-1 and TRBJ1-2; maybe TRBD1 (5 bases). The CDR3 has 12 amino acids. Germline V gene sequence: CDR1 SQVTM, CDR2 ANQGSEA. With 6 bases removed from V and 7 bases from J, the gap between germline ends came to 15 bases. Here the CDR3 DNA reads TGCAGCGTAGGGACGGTCGGGGGTGGCTACACCTTC. It encodes CSVGTVGGGYTF.

This clonotype was counted many times. The CDR3 here is CSVKGQGLNQPQHF. CDR3 DNA: TGCAGCGTGAAGGGACAGGGCCTCAATCAGCCCCAGCATTTT. The gene calls are TRBV29-1 and TRBJ1-5; 9 bases line up with TRBD1. From germline, CDR1 is SQVTM and CDR2 ANQGSEA. The V segment lost 6 bases and the J segment 3 bases; nucleotides outside the gene matches: 6. The CDR3 contains 14 residues.

In this sample, this clonotype turned up a few times. The chain carries TRBV19 and TRBJ1-5; 8 bases are shared with TRBD1. CDR1 and CDR2 from the germline V gene are LNHDA and SQIVND (reference sequence). V trimming: 10 bases; J trimming: 7 bases; junction bases outside the gene matches: 9. This CDR3 is 13 amino acids long. CDR3 in amino acids: CATTGGKGQPQHF. CDR3 DNA: TGTGCCACTACAGGGGGGAAGGGGCAGCCCCAGCATTTT.

This chain links TRBV30 with TRBJ1-4; D is undetermined. Trimming left V 2 bases short and J 4 bases short, with 14 bases between. The CDR3 runs 15 residues. Germline values: CDR1 GTSNPN, CDR2 SVGIG (reference sequence). The CDR3 reads CAWSISGLINEKLFF. The DNA for the CDR3 is TGTGCCTGGAGTATCTCCGGCTTAATTAATGAAAAACTGTTTTTT.

CDR3 residues: CASSPGLSGNEQFF. For the CDR3, the DNA is TGTGCCAGCAGCCCAGGACTTTCGGGCAATGAGCAGTTCTTC. This chain joins TRBV11-3 and TRBJ2-1, with D maybe TRBD2 (5 bases). Germline V gene data show CDR1 as SGHNT and CDR2 as YENEEA. CDR3 length: 14 residues. V dropped 5 bases and J dropped 6 bases, with 14 bases sitting between them.

CDR3 sequence (DNA): TGCAGTGCTAGTTCAGGGGGCTCAGAGACCCAGTACTTC. It is translated as CSASSGGSETQYF. The chain is built from TRBV20-1 and TRBJ2-5; 8 bases map to TRBD1. After removal of 3 bases from V and 4 bases from J, the junction contained 4 bases not matched to a gene. The CDR3 is made up of 13 amino acids. Germline CDR1 and CDR2: DFQATT and SNEGSKA (reference sequence).

At least ten counts were recorded for this clonotype. The rearrangement links TRBV6-5 to TRBJ1-3; D not resolved. The CDR3 consists of 14 residues. With 6 bases removed from V and 4 bases from J, the gap between germline ends came to 13 bases. Germline V CDR1 and CDR2: MNHEY, SVGAGI. As DNA, the CDR3 is TGTGCCAGCAGAAACGACTGGTCCGGAAACACCATATATTTT. This encodes CASRNDWSGNTIYF.

This chain uses TRBV20-1 with TRBJ2-5; D is uncertain. There are 11 residues in the CDR3. Germline V gene lookup returns CDR1 DFQATT and CDR2 SNEGSKA (reference sequence). V lost 5 bases and J lost 5, with 9 bases in between. CDR3 loop: CSAPRSETQYF. For the CDR3, the DNA is TGCAGTGCTCCGCGATCGGAGACCCAGTACTTC.